This T cell receptor (beta chain) was observed in a study of blood T cell repertoires in COVID-19. Study-level background: Samples representing acute and convalescent COVID-19 were sourced from the United States, Italy and Spain. PBMCs, B-cell-depleted T cells, or T cells were the source of the cDNA or gDNA that made up the material.

In the original processing: Estimation of nucleated cell counts relied on the amplification of reference gene primers. Method: immunoSEQ multiplex PCR; TCRdb's copy keeps in-frame clones and lacks some. V, J and clone size are taken as reported in that table, and D and trimming were inferred from the DNA itself. The sample includes roughly 190,000 clones, more than 70% seen only once; the top ten take under 6.5%. The J segment lost 5 bases and the V segment lost 0 bases, leaving 4 bases of the junction unmatched. Looked up from germline, CDR1 is SGHRS and CDR2 is YFSETQ. The length of the CDR3 is 15 residues.

The V gene is TRBV5-1, the J gene TRBJ1-4; 7 nucleotides align to TRBD1. Sequencing used peripheral blood. This clonotype originated in a man in his forties or fifties with active or convalescent COVID-19. CDR3 sequence: CASSLGTGPNEKLFF. The DNA for the CDR3 is TGCGCCAGCAGCTTGGGGACAGGTCCGAATGAAAAACTGTTTTTT. Full variable domain (missing parts from reference TRBV5-1 and TRBJ1-4): KAGVTQTPRYLIKTRGQQVTLSCSPISGHRSVSWYQQTPGQGLQFLFEYFSETQRNKGNFPGRFSGRQFSNSRSEMNVSTLELGDSALYLCASSLGTGPNEKLFFGSGTQLSVL.